A single sample gave rise to the 10 T cell receptor beta chains below, sequenced in a study of cytomegalovirus exposure and HLA in healthy donors. TCRdb keeps only in-frame clones here, not all; method: immunoSEQ multiplex PCR. The repertoire holds more than 55,000 clones, with around 89% as singletons. Sequenced material: PBMCs. All receptors come from a woman aged 18-35 years in good health and CMV-seronegative.

The genes are TRBV5-4 and TRBJ2-5; D is perhaps TRBD1 (6 bases). This CDR3 has 13 residues. V shed 2 bases and J shed 1 base, with 6 bases lying between them. CDR1 and CDR2 (germline): SGHNT, YYREEE (reference sequence). CDR3 residues: CASSLQGQETQYF. The CDR3 bases are TGTGCCAGCAGCTTACAGGGCCAAGAGACCCAGTACTTC.

The chain couples TRBV28 to TRBJ2-7; 8 bases are a match to TRBD1. The CDR3 is 13 amino acids. Trimming removed 11 bases from V and 5 bases from J; junction bases left unmatched: 11. Germline V CDR1 and CDR2: MDHEN, SYDVKM. The CDR3 spells CAGGTGGLNEQYF. DNA of the CDR3: TGTGCCGGGGGTACAGGGGGTTTGAACGAGCAGTACTTC.

As regards this clone: One junction end does not reproduce the germline sequence, and a read error may be involved. The chain couples TRBV2 to TRBJ2-1, with D possibly matching TRBD1 (6 bases). The CDR3 runs to 12 residues. Germline V gene lookup returns CDR1 SNHLY and CDR2 FYNNEI. The CDR3: CASSEAQGKVVF. The CDR3 region has the DNA TGTGCCAGCAGTGAAGCCCAGGGGAAGGTGGTCTTC.

This clone was recorded only once. The chain carries TRBV6-1 and TRBJ2-1; 9 bases align to TRBD1. The germline V gene has CDR1 MNHNS and CDR2 SASEGT. The V segment lost 4 bases and the J segment 14 bases; nucleotides outside the gene matches: 12. The CDR3 consists of 14 residues. The CDR3 nucleotides are TGTGCCAGCAGTGTGACCGGGACAGGGATCTTGGAGTTCTTC. Translated: CASSVTGTGILEFF.

The genes are TRBV27 and TRBJ2-7, with TRBD1 as a possible D gene (5 bases). The CDR3 is made up of 14 amino acids. Trimming removed 5 bases from V and 2 bases from J, with 13 bases in between. Germline CDR1 and CDR2: MNHEY and SMNVEV (reference sequence). The CDR3 here is CASSRGTRPYEQYF. The CDR3 DNA is TGTGCCAGCAGTAGGGGTACGAGGCCCTACGAGCAGTACTTC.

Written as DNA, the CDR3 is TGTGCCAGCAGGGAGACAGGGGCCCAGCATTTT. Its protein product is CASRETGAQHF. The V call is TRBV2, the J call TRBJ1-5, with 8 nucleotides matching TRBD1. The CDR3 has 11 residues. CDR1 and CDR2 from the germline V gene are SNHLY and FYNNEI. Trimming took 6 bases from V and 11 from J; bases not matched to a gene: 3.

This chain links TRBV7-2 with TRBJ1-1; tentative D call: TRBD1 (6 bases). In germline, CDR1 is SGHTA, CDR2 FQGNSA. CDR3 length equals 14 residues. With 1 base removed from V and 4 bases from J, the gap between germline ends came to 10 bases. The CDR3 sequence is CASSLVQGRTEAFF. Here the CDR3 DNA reads TGTGCCAGCAGCTTAGTACAGGGTCGCACTGAAGCTTTCTTT.

The chain uses TRBV6-1 and TRBJ2-3; no definite D call. Germline CDR1 and CDR2: MNHNS and SASEGT. V was trimmed by 3 bases and J by 3 bases, leaving 13 bases between them. The CDR3 sequence is 15 residues long. This CDR3 is CASSDPGSATDTQYF. The CDR3 DNA reads TGTGCCAGCAGTGATCCGGGTTCGGCTACAGATACGCAGTATTTT.

This clone came up once. V and J are TRBV5-8 and TRBJ2-2; weak D call: TRBD1 (6 bases). Trimming cost V 7 bases and J 1 base, with 17 bases left between them. Germline V gene sequence: CDR1 SGHTS, CDR2 YDEGEE. The CDR3 length is 16 residues. The CDR3 DNA sequence: TGTGCCAGCGGGATGAACAGGGACAAGAACACCGGGGAGCTGTTTTTT. Residues: CASGMNRDKNTGELFF.

As regards this clone: One end of the junction fails to match germline, which may point to a read error. The V gene is TRBV13, the J gene TRBJ2-3; 8 bases align to TRBD2. In germline, CDR1 is PRHDT, CDR2 FYEKMQ (reference sequence). CDR3 length equals 13 residues. CDR3 residues: CATSGGETDTQYF. CDR3 nucleotides: TGTGCCACCAGCGGGGGCGAAACAGATACGCAGTATTTT.